This T cell receptor beta chain was sequenced during a study of T cell repertoires in cytomegalovirus infection. The germline CDR1 and CDR2 sequences are SQVTM and ANQGSEA. V was pared by 6 bases and J by 8 bases, with 16 bases between. This CDR3 has 12 residues. Concerning this clonotype itself: The antigen is not known.

TCRdb ran MiXCR on the reads and lists one entry per CDR3 protein. This repertoire shows 600,000 to 800,000 distinct CDR3 sequences, 24% found once; its top ten account for approximately 8.2%. Study-level results: In two of eight donors, the top clonotype was HLA-C-restricted CMV-specific. Adding up the frequency of public TCR beta families identified people who carried CMV plus the relevant HLA.

Sequencing was performed on CD8+ T cells from PBMCs. The chain couples TRBV29-1 to TRBJ1-1; D might be TRBD1 (6 bases). The TCR sequence derives from a human donor in good health (CMV status not recorded). Some clones in this sample may be carry-over from other donors' samples. The CDR3 protein is CSVPEQGTEAFF. CDR3 in DNA: TGCAGCGTACCCGAACAGGGCACGGAAGCTTTCTTT.